This T cell receptor beta chain is drawn from a study of type 1 and type 2 diabetes patients. This clonotype showed up just a few times. PCR was run on genomic DNA. Multiplex PCR with 30 forward and 13 reverse primers amplified the TCR beta CDR3. MiXCR, run by TCRdb on the multiplex PCR reads, gives a single entry per CDR3 protein. This table has some 250,000 distinct CDR3 sequences, approximately 50% appearing once. Trimming took 8 bases from V and 3 from J; bases not matched to a gene: 11. This CDR3 is 15 amino acids long. Germline V gives CDR1 GTSNPN, CDR2 SVGIG (reference sequence). This chain joins TRBV30 and TRBJ1-2, with TRBD1 matching over 11 bases. This TCR came from a man younger than 35 with type 2 diabetes. Sequencing was carried out using peripheral blood mononuclear cells (PBMCs). The DNA for the CDR3 is TGTGCCAGTAGTAGGTCGGGACAGGGGGACTATGGCTACACCTTC. It specifies CASSRSGQGDYGYTF.